The sequence of this T cell receptor (beta chain) was determined in a study of shared clonotypes between healthy human individuals. In germline, CDR1 is MNHEY, CDR2 SMNVEV (reference sequence). The CDR3 extends over 16 amino acids. Deletions cut 0 bases from V and 2 bases from J, with 14 bases between. Each cell subset's genomic DNA was divided evenly among several immunoSEQ plates. The data were produced by immunoSEQ multiplex PCR, yet TCRdb's version contains in-frame clones alone and is incomplete. The data show about 1 million clones, around three quarters seen once. This clone was seen a handful of times. What it binds is unknown. Overall study findings and caveats: Generation of non-shared clonotypes was less probable than generation of clonotypes shared by all four donors.

Input material: memory CD4+ T cells from PBMCs. Subset specified: CD45RA-negative fraction. This TCR derives from a man aged 18 to 35 in good health. Some clones in this sample may be carry-over from other donors' samples. This chain joins TRBV27 and TRBJ2-7; tentative D call: TRBD2 (5 bases). CDR3 loop: CASSLSDPGRPYEQYF. For the CDR3, the DNA is TGTGCCAGCAGTTTATCGGATCCGGGGAGACCCTACGAGCAGTACTTC.